A selection of T cell receptor beta chains follows, all from one sample in a study of blood T cell repertoires in COVID-19. Profiling relied on immunoSEQ multiplex PCR, and the TCRdb table lists in-frame clones only, not all of them. The data contain about 44,000 clones, around 89% of them singletons. The specimen sequenced was peripheral blood. Receptors were obtained from a man between 65 and 80 years old with active COVID-19. Each CDR3 is given with its conserved first and last residue. A D gene is named only where the DNA matches it firmly. Where a row states a size, it is once, few, many or the class of an expanded clone; other rows omit it.

size: -
V: TRBV7-9
J: TRBJ2-1
D: TRBD1
DNA: TGTGCCAGCAGCGCGCCCACAGGGGGCAATGTAGGGGATGAGCAGTTCTTC
CDR3: CASSAPTGGNVGDEQFF

size: -
V: TRBV7-2
J: TRBJ1-1
D: TRBD1
DNA: TGTGCCAGCAGCTTATACAGGGGGGAGACTGAAGCTTTCTTT
CDR3: CASSLYRGETEAFF

size: -
V: TRBV11-2
J: TRBJ1-1
D: -
DNA: TGTGCCAGCAGCTTAGGGGTCCCCGGGTGGGCTTTCTTT
CDR3: CASSLGVPGWAFF

size: -
V: TRBV5-4
J: TRBJ1-4
D: -
DNA: TGTGCCAGCAGCCAAACCACCGGGGTTCCTAATGAAAAACTGTTTTTT
CDR3: CASSQTTGVPNEKLFF

size: -
V: TRBV2
J: TRBJ2-1
D: TRBD2
DNA: TGTGCCAGCAGAGACCTAGCGGGGTCCTCCTACAATGAGCAGTTCTTC
CDR3: CASRDLAGSSYNEQFF

size: -
V: TRBV4-3
J: TRBJ1-2
D: -
DNA: TGCGCCAGCAGCCCCCAGGCCTCAGGCTATGGCTACACCTTC
CDR3: CASSPQASGYGYTF

size: -
V: TRBV28
J: TRBJ1-1
D: -
DNA: TGTGCCAGCACCACCGCTGGTGGGGAGGACACTGAAGCTTTCTTT
CDR3: CASTTAGGEDTEAFF

size: -
V: TRBV13
J: TRBJ2-7
D: -
DNA: TGTGCCAGCAGCTTAGGGTCGGGATCCGGGGGCTACGAGCAGTACTTC
CDR3: CASSLGSGSGGYEQYF

size: -
V: TRBV18
J: TRBJ1-5
D: -
DNA: TGTGCCAGCTCACCAACCCCGAGGCAGCCCCAGCATTTT
CDR3: CASSPTPRQPQHF

size: -
V: TRBV28
J: TRBJ1-1
D: -
DNA: TGTGCCAGCAGTACGACAGGACGCTGGACTGAAGCTTTCTTT
CDR3: CASSTTGRWTEAFF

size: -
V: TRBV18
J: TRBJ2-7
D: TRBD1
DNA: TGTGCCAGCTCACTCCGGCCCGACAGGGCCTACGAGCAGTACTTC
CDR3: CASSLRPDRAYEQYF

size: -
V: TRBV5-6
J: TRBJ2-7
D: TRBD1
DNA: TGTGCCAGCTCAGGTCTGGGACAGGGGTCGGACGAGCAGTACTTC
CDR3: CASSGLGQGSDEQYF

size: once
V: TRBV5-8
J: TRBJ1-1
D: -
DNA: TGTGCCAGCAGCTTTCGCGGTCAGAACACTGAAGCTTTCTTT
CDR3: CASSFRGQNTEAFF

size: few
V: TRBV24-1
J: TRBJ2-7
D: -
DNA: TGTGCCACCAGAACGGGAGAGCAGTACTTC
CDR3: CATRTGEQYF

size: -
V: TRBV28
J: TRBJ2-7
D: -
DNA: TGTGCCAGCATCGGGTCCTACGAGCAGTACTTC
CDR3: CASIGSYEQYF

size: -
V: TRBV7-6
J: TRBJ1-3
D: -
DNA: TGTGCCAGCAGCGCACAAAGGGGAAGCTCTGGAAACACCATATATTTT
CDR3: CASSAQRGSSGNTIYF

size: -
V: TRBV19
J: TRBJ1-1
D: TRBD1
DNA: TGTGCCAGTAGTATAGGTTTGGTCGGGACAGGGGAAGCTTTCTTT
CDR3: CASSIGLVGTGEAFF

size: -
V: TRBV23-1
J: TRBJ2-5
D: -
DNA: TGCGCCAGCAGTCAAGCGGACTCGCAAGAGACCCAGTACTTC
CDR3: CASSQADSQETQYF

size: -
V: TRBV28
J: TRBJ1-2
D: -
DNA: TGTGCCAGCAGCCCAGACAGAGCCGCCGGGTATGGCTACACCTTC
CDR3: CASSPDRAAGYGYTF

size: once
V: TRBV5-1
J: TRBJ1-2
D: -
DNA: TGCGCCAGCAGCCCCGCCGGAGGGGTCTACACCTTC
CDR3: CASSPAGGVYTF

size: -
V: TRBV18
J: TRBJ2-4
D: TRBD2
DNA: TGTGCCAGCTCACTGAGGACTAGCGGATTAAACATTCAGTACTTC
CDR3: CASSLRTSGLNIQYF

size: -
V: TRBV4-2
J: TRBJ2-1
D: TRBD2
DNA: TGTGCCAGCAGCCCGAGCAGAGCGGGGGCGAGTGAGCAGTTCTTC
CDR3: CASSPSRAGASEQFF

size: -
V: TRBV3-1/TRBV3-2
J: TRBJ1-2
D: -
DNA: TGTGCCAGCAGCCCCAGACACGGGCGGGTCAGGAGCCTCTATGGCTACACCTTC
CDR3: CASSPRHGRVRSLYGYTF

size: -
V: TRBV7-2
J: TRBJ2-5
D: -
DNA: TGTGCCAGCAGCGAAACAGGGCACCAAGAGACCCAGTACTTC
CDR3: CASSETGHQETQYF

size: -
V: TRBV2
J: TRBJ2-7
D: TRBD1
DNA: TGTGCCAGCAGGAGACAGGGTCCCTCATACGAGCAGTACTTC
CDR3: CASRRQGPSYEQYF

size: -
V: TRBV7-2
J: TRBJ2-3
D: -
DNA: TGTGCCAGCAGCTTACGGGGGGCTAGCACAGATACGCAGTATTTT
CDR3: CASSLRGASTDTQYF

size: -
V: TRBV4-3
J: TRBJ2-5
D: TRBD2
DNA: TGCGCCAGCAGCCAAGGTCCCAGCGGGGGGGAGACCCAGTACTTC
CDR3: CASSQGPSGGETQYF

size: -
V: TRBV3-1/TRBV3-2
J: TRBJ2-2
D: -
DNA: TGTGCCAGCAGCCAAGAGGGAGTTAGGTCCGGGGAGCTGTTTTTT
CDR3: CASSQEGVRSGELFF

size: -
V: TRBV6-2/TRBV6-3
J: TRBJ2-1
D: TRBD1
DNA: TGTGCCAGCAGTTTGACAGGGTCTCACAATGAGCAGTTCTTC
CDR3: CASSLTGSHNEQFF

size: -
V: TRBV5-1
J: TRBJ2-2
D: TRBD2
DNA: TGCGCCAGCAGCTTTAGCGGGGCCGGCACCGGGGAGCTGTTTTTT
CDR3: CASSFSGAGTGELFF

size: -
V: TRBV5-1
J: TRBJ2-3
D: TRBD1
DNA: TGCGCCAGCAGCGCTTACGGACAGGGTTCAACAGATACGCAGTATTTT
CDR3: CASSAYGQGSTDTQYF

size: -
V: TRBV2
J: TRBJ1-2
D: -
DNA: TGTGCCACCCAGACAGCCGCTAACTATGGCTACACCTTC
CDR3: CATQTAANYGYTF

size: -
V: TRBV11-2
J: TRBJ2-5
D: -
DNA: TGTGCCAGCAGCTCCGACAGAATTGGAGAGACCCAGTACTTC
CDR3: CASSSDRIGETQYF

size: -
V: TRBV15
J: TRBJ1-1
D: -
DNA: TGTGCCACCAGCGGACAGCAGAACACTGAAGCTTTCTTT
CDR3: CATSGQQNTEAFF

size: -
V: TRBV6-2/TRBV6-3
J: TRBJ1-3
D: -
DNA: TGTGCCAGCAGTTACTGGCAGTCTCCTGGAAACACCATATATTTT
CDR3: CASSYWQSPGNTIYF

size: -
V: TRBV6-6
J: TRBJ2-2
D: -
DNA: TGTGCCAGCCGACTACTTGCGAACACCGGGGAGCTGTTTTTT
CDR3: CASRLLANTGELFF

size: -
V: TRBV7-9
J: TRBJ2-3
D: -
DNA: TGTGCCAGCAGCGCACGGTCTGGAGGGACAGATACGCAGTATTTT
CDR3: CASSARSGGTDTQYF